This T cell receptor beta chain was observed in a study of T cells in localized non-small cell lung cancer. Profiling relied on immunoSEQ multiplex PCR, and the TCRdb table lists in-frame clones only, not all of them. The sample has around 29,000 clones, 90% seen once. In this sample, this clone turned up a few times. CDR3 length: 12 residues. V shed 0 bases and J shed 8 bases, with 5 bases lying between them. From germline, CDR1 is MNHNY and CDR2 SVGAGI (reference sequence). V is TRBV6-6 and J is TRBJ1-5; D is unresolved. This TCR came from a woman aged 35-70 years with stage I lung adenocarcinoma. The material was peripheral blood, obtained before any cancer treatment. In DNA form, the CDR3 reads TGTGCCAGCAGTTACTCACCGGAGCCCCAGCATTTT. It specifies CASSYSPEPQHF.